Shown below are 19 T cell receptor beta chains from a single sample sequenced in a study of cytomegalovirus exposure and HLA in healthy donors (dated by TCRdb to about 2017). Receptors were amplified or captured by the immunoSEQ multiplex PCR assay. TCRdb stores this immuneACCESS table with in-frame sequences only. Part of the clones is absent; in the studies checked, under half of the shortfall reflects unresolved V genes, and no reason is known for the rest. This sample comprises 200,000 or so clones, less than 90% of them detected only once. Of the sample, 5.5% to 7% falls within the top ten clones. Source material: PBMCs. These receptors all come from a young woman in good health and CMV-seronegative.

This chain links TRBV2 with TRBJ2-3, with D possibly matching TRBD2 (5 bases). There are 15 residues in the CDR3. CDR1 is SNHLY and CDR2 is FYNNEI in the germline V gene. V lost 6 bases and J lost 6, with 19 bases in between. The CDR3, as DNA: TGTGCCAGCAGGCCGCGGGTGGGCCCTCGGGATACGCAGTATTTT. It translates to CASRPRVGPRDTQYF.

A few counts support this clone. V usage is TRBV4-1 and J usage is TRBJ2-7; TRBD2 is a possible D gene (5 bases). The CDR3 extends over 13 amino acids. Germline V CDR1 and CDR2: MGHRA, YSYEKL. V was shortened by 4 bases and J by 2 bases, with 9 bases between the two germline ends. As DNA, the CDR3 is TGCGCCAGCAGCCGAGGGCCTACCTACGAGCAGTACTTC. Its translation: CASSRGPTYEQYF.

The CDR3 loop is CASSGGQGRGAFF. In DNA form, the CDR3 reads TGTGCCAGCAGTGGCGGACAGGGAAGAGGAGCTTTCTTT. The rearrangement links TRBV6-1 to TRBJ1-1; 8 nucleotides match TRBD1. Losses at the gene ends were 4 bases for V and 10 bases for J; bases not matched to a gene: 8. Germline CDR1 and CDR2: MNHNS and SASEGT. CDR3 size: 13 residues.

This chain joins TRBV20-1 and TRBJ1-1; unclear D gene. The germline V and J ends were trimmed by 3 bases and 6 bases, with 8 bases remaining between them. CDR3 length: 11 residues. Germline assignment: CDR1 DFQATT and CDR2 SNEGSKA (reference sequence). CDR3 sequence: CSASREAEAFF. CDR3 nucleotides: TGCAGTGCTAGTAGGGAGGCTGAAGCTTTCTTT.

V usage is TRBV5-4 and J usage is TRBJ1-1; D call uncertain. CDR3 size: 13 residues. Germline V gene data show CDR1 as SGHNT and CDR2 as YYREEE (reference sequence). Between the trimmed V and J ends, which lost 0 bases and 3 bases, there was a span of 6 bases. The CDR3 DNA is TGTGCCAGCAGCTTGGGAGTGCACACTGAAGCTTTCTTT. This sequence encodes CASSLGVHTEAFF.

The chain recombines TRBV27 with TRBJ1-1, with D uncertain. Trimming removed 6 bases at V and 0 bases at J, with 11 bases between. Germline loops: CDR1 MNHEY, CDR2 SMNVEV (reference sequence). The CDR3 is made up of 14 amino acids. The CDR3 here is CASSRTFLNTEAFF. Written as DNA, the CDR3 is TGTGCCAGCAGCCGAACCTTCCTGAACACTGAAGCTTTCTTT.

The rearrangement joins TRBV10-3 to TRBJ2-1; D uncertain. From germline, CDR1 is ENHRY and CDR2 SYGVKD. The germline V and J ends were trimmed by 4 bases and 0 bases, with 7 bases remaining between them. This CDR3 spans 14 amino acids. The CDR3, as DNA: TGTGCCATCAGTGGCAGCGACTCCTACAATGAGCAGTTCTTC. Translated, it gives CAISGSDSYNEQFF.

The CDR3 sequence is CAWSGGQGIRNTIYF. The CDR3 bases are TGTGCCTGGAGTGGTGGACAGGGGATTCGAAACACCATATATTTT. The rearrangement uses TRBV30 and TRBJ1-3; TRBD1 matches at 9 bases. The CDR3 is made up of 15 amino acids. The trim removed 1 base at V and 5 bases at J, leaving 6 bases unmatched. Per the germline V gene, CDR1 is GTSNPN and CDR2 is SVGIG (reference sequence). The full variable domain, in which reference TRBV30 and TRBJ1-3 provide the parts outside the CDR3, is SQTIHQWPATLVQPVGSPLSLECTVEGTSNPNLYWYRQAAGRGLQLLFYSVGIGQISSEVPQNLSASRPQDRQFILSSKKLLLSDSGFYLCAWSGGQGIRNTIYFGEGSWLTVV.

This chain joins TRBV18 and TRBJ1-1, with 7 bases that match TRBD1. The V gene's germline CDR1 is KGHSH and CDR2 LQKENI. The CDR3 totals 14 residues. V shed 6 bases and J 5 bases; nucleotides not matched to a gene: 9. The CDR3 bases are TGTGCCAGCTCTCTTGACAGGGTGGTTACTGAAGCTTTCTTT. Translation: CASSLDRVVTEAFF.

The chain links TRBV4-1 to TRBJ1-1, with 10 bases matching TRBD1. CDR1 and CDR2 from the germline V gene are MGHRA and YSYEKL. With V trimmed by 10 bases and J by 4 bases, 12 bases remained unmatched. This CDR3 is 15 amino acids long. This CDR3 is CATGRPGQGFTEAFF. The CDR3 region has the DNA TGCGCCACGGGACGTCCGGGACAGGGGTTCACTGAAGCTTTCTTT.

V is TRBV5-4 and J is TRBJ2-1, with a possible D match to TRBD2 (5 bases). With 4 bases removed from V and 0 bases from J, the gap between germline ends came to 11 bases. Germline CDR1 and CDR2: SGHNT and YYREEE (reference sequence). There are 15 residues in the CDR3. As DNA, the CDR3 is TGTGCCAGCAGCCCGGACTTGAGCTCCTACAATGAGCAGTTCTTC. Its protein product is CASSPDLSSYNEQFF.

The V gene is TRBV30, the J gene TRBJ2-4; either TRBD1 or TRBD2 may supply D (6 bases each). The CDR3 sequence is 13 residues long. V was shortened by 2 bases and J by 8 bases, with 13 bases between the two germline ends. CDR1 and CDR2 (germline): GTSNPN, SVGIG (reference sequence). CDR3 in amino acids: CAWSSGAQYIQYF. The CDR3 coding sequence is TGTGCCTGGAGTTCGGGGGCGCAGTACATTCAGTACTTC.

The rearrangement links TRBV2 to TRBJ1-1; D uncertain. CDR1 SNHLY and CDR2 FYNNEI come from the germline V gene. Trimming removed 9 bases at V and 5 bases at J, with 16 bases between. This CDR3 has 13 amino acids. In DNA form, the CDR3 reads TGTGCCAGGGCCACGGCGAGGCGGACTGAAGCTTTCTTT. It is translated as CARATARRTEAFF.

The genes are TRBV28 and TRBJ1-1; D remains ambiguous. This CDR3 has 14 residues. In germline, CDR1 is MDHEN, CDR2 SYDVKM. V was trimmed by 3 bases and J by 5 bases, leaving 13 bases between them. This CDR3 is CASSLVMSATEAFF. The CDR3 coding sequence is TGTGCCAGCAGTTTGGTTATGAGTGCGACTGAAGCTTTCTTT. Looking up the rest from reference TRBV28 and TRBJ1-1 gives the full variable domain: DVKVTQSSRYLVKRTGEKVFLECVQDMDHENMFWYRQDPGLGLRLIYFSYDVKMKEKGDIPEGYSVSREKKERFSLILESASTNQTSMYLCASSLVMSATEAFFGQGTRLTVV.

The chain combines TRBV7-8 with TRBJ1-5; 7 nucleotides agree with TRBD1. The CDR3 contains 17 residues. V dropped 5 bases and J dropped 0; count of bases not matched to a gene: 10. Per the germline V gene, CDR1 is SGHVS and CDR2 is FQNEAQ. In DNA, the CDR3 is TGTGCCAGCAGCCCCAGGACAGGAGGATATAGCAATCAGCCCCAGCATTTT. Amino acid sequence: CASSPRTGGYSNQPQHF. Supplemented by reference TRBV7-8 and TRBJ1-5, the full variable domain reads GAGVSQSPRYKVAKRGQDVALRCDPISGHVSLFWYQQALGQGPEFLTYFQNEAQLDKSGLPSDRFFAERPEGSVSTLKIQRTQQEDSAVYLCASSPRTGGYSNQPQHFGDGTRLSIL.

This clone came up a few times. The CDR3 spells CASSGDSRGAGYTF. As DNA, the CDR3 is TGTGCCAGCAGTGGGGACAGCCGGGGGGCTGGCTACACCTTC. The genes are TRBV2 and TRBJ1-2; 7 bases are a match to TRBD1. Germline CDR1 and CDR2: SNHLY and FYNNEI. The CDR3 loop spans 14 amino acids. Trimming cost V 4 bases and J 7 bases; bases outside gene matches: 9.

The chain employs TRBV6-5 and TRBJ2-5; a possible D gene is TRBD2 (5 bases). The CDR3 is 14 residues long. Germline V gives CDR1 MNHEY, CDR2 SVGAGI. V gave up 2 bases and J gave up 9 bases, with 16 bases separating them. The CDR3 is CASSYVWGAMAQYF. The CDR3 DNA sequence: TGTGCCAGCAGTTACGTCTGGGGAGCGATGGCCCAGTACTTC.

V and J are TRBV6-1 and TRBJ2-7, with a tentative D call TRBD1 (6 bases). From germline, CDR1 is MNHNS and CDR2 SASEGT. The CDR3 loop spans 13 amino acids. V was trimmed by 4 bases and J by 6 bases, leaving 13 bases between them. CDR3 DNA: TGTGCCAGCAGTGTAGACAGGTCCGGCGAGCAGTACTTC. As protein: CASSVDRSGEQYF.

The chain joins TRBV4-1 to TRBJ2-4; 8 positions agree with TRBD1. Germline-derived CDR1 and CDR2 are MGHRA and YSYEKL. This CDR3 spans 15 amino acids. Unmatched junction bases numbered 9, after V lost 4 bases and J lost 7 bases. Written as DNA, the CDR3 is TGCGCCAGCAGCCTAGGACAGGGTAGACGGAACATTCAGTACTTC. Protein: CASSLGQGRRNIQYF.